This T cell receptor beta chain was sequenced for a study of T cells in Graves' hyperthyroidism and ophthalmopathy. Amplified regions were TCR beta CDR3 sequences from RNA transcripts. An initial round of RT-PCR targeting the TCR CDR3 relied on the HTBI primer set. TCRdb re-called the multiplex PCR reads through MiXCR, storing one row per CDR3 protein. The sample holds under 700,000 distinct CDR3 sequences, about 43% seen once. Study-level findings and limits: Ophthalmopathy was predicted by the model a median of about 6.5 months ahead of onset. From stable hyperthyroidism, ophthalmopathy was set apart by a 13 V-J model. Within blood appeared most thyroid clonotypes that had expanded above 0.001.

Worth noting for this clonotype: Its antigen is undetermined.

The clonotype comes from a woman aged 18-30 years with Graves' hyperthyroidism. Sequences were obtained from peripheral blood or thyroid tissue (not recorded which).

Here the CDR3 reads CATSDSAGYQETQYF. The CDR3 nucleotides are TGTGCCACCAGTGATTCCGCGGGGTACCAAGAGACCCAGTACTTC. This chain uses TRBV24-1 with TRBJ2-5; D might be TRBD2 (6 bases). Looked up from germline, CDR1 is KGHDR and CDR2 is SFDVKD. The CDR3 is made up of 15 amino acids. V was trimmed by 2 bases and J by 0 bases, leaving 9 bases between them.